Presented here are 19 T cell receptor beta chains from one specimen sequenced in a study of memory CD4+ T cells and cytomegalovirus serostatus. TCRdb keeps only in-frame clones here, not all; method: immunoSEQ multiplex PCR. The repertoire holds about 29,000 clones, with about 80% as singletons. Single viable CD3+CD4+CD8-CD45RO+ cells were sorted as the memory CD4+ T cells. Sequencing was performed on memory CD4+ T cells from blood. The receptor set was obtained from an adult in good health and CMV-seronegative.

In the case of this clone: Here the CDR3 omits its conserved ending phenylalanine or tryptophan, so a read error is the likely source. The chain couples TRBV4-2 to TRBJ1-2; possible D gene TRBD1, 6 bases. Trimming took 8 bases from V and 4 from J, leaving 17 bases between them. The CDR3 is made up of 14 amino acids. Germline loops: CDR1 LGHNA, CDR2 YNFKEQ. The CDR3 is CASSSQGGLYGYTL. The CDR3 bases are TGTGCCAGCTCTTCACAGGGAGGACTCTATGGCTACACCCTC.

This chain uses TRBV7-2 with TRBJ2-2, with TRBD1 matching 8 bases. Germline V gene sequence: CDR1 SGHTA, CDR2 FQGNSA. After removal of 1 base from V and 5 bases from J, the junction contained 9 bases not matched to a gene. This CDR3 comprises 17 residues. CDR3 sequence reads: CASSLDALDRATGELFF. As DNA, the CDR3 is TGTGCCAGCAGCTTAGACGCTTTGGACAGGGCGACCGGGGAGCTGTTTTTT.

The chain combines TRBV5-4 with TRBJ2-2, with 10 bases fitting TRBD1. V shed 0 bases and J 7 bases; nucleotides not matched to a gene: 3. The CDR3 covers 15 residues. Germline V CDR1 and CDR2: SGHNT, YYREEE (reference sequence). DNA for the CDR3: TGTGCCAGCAGCTTGGGACAGGGGGCCGGCGGGGAGCTGTTTTTT. Translated, it gives CASSLGQGAGGELFF.

This chain uses TRBV10-3 with TRBJ2-1; 7 nucleotides align to TRBD1. The junction had 3 bases not matched to a gene; V was cut back by 5 bases and J by 5 bases. Germline V gene data show CDR1 as ENHRY and CDR2 as SYGVKD. The length of the CDR3 is 13 residues. For the CDR3, the DNA is TGTGCCATCAGTCTAACAGGGGACAATGAGCAGTTCTTC. This gives the protein CAISLTGDNEQFF.

The gene calls are TRBV6-5 and TRBJ1-2, with TRBD1 matching 7 bases. The trim removed 11 bases at V and 0 bases at J, leaving 12 bases unmatched. From germline, CDR1 is MNHEY and CDR2 SVGAGI. The CDR3 consists of 15 residues. CDR3 amino acids: CAARGRGPSNYGYTF. The CDR3 region has the DNA TGTGCCGCCCGGGGAAGGGGGCCCTCTAACTATGGCTACACCTTC.

The chain combines TRBV2 with TRBJ1-5; D gene uncertain. The CDR3 runs 14 residues. From germline, CDR1 is SNHLY and CDR2 FYNNEI. V lost 1 base and J lost 5, with 9 bases in between. DNA for the CDR3: TGTGCCAGCAGTGAAGGGTTCCCCCATCAGCCCCAGCATTTT. This codes for CASSEGFPHQPQHF.

The V gene is TRBV11-1, the J gene TRBJ2-2; no definite D call. Between the trimmed V and J ends, which lost 2 bases and 1 base, there was a span of 5 bases. Germline CDR1 SGHAT, CDR2 FQDESV (reference sequence). The CDR3 runs to 14 residues. CDR3 region: CASSLSMNTGELFF. The CDR3 DNA reads TGTGCCAGCAGCTTATCTATGAACACCGGGGAGCTGTTTTTT. The entire variable domain, with the rest obtained from reference TRBV11-1 and TRBJ2-2, is as follows: EAEVAQSPRYKITEKSQAVAFWCDPISGHATLYWYRQILGQGPELLVQFQDESVVDDSQLPKDRFSAERLKGVDSTLKIQPAELGDSAMYLCASSLSMNTGELFFGEGSRLTVL.

V usage is TRBV10-3 and J usage is TRBJ1-1; the match to TRBD1 covers 9 bases. The CDR3 is 17 residues long. The V and J ends lost 6 bases and 1 base, in that order; junction bases with no gene match: 12. CDR1 ENHRY and CDR2 SYGVKD come from the germline V gene. The CDR3 bases are TGTGCCATCAGACCCGGGACAGGGAAGGATCCGAACACTGAAGCTTTCTTT. It encodes CAIRPGTGKDPNTEAFF.

This rearrangement joins TRBV7-6 to TRBJ2-1; 11 bases line up with TRBD1. J was trimmed by 0 bases and V by 5 bases; bases with no gene match: 3. This CDR3 is built from 16 residues. Germline V gene data show CDR1 as SGHVS and CDR2 as FNYEAQ. The DNA of the CDR3 is TGTGCCAGCAGCCCTGGACAGGGGGCCTCCTACAATGAGCAGTTCTTC. This gives the protein CASSPGQGASYNEQFF.

V gene TRBV9 combines with J gene TRBJ1-1; a weak D match, TRBD1 (5 bases). The CDR3 covers 16 residues. Germline CDR1 and CDR2: SGDLS and YYNGEE. V gave up 4 bases and J gave up 1 base, with 17 bases separating them. CDR3 nucleotides: TGTGCCAGCAGCACCCCCCGGGGGGGAACGAACACTGAAGCTTTCTTT. Translation: CASSTPRGGTNTEAFF.

This chain connects TRBV18 to TRBJ2-7; 8 bases line up with TRBD1. Germline-derived CDR1 and CDR2 are KGHSH and LQKENI. The CDR3 is 14 amino acids. J was trimmed by 2 bases and V by 3 bases; bases with no gene match: 3. The CDR3 DNA follows: TGTGCCAGCTCACCGGGACAGGCTCCCTACGAGCAGTACTTC. Translated: CASSPGQAPYEQYF.

The gene calls are TRBV7-2 and TRBJ2-7, with unresolved D. This CDR3 has 14 residues. Germline CDR1 SGHTA, CDR2 FQGNSA. V shed 0 bases and J shed 2 bases, with 8 bases lying between them. The CDR3 region has the DNA TGTGCCAGCAGCTTAGCTCCAGGAACCTACGAGCAGTACTTC. Translation: CASSLAPGTYEQYF.

V and J are TRBV4-1 and TRBJ1-1, with 7 bases that match TRBD1. Trimming at V came to 0 bases and at J to 10 bases, leaving 11 bases not matched to a gene. The CDR3 is 15 amino acids. CDR1 MGHRA and CDR2 YSYEKL come from the germline V gene. The chain's CDR3 is CASSQDVQGVSRAFF. The CDR3 DNA reads TGCGCCAGCAGCCAAGATGTGCAGGGGGTATCCCGAGCTTTCTTT.

This chain connects TRBV5-1 to TRBJ2-3, with 11 bases identical to TRBD2. The trim removed 4 bases at V and 3 bases at J, leaving 7 bases unmatched. This CDR3 comprises 16 residues. Germline V lookup: CDR1 SGHRS, CDR2 YFSETQ. The CDR3 region is CASSIRTSGGTDTQYF. In DNA, the CDR3 is TGCGCCAGCAGCATCCGTACTAGCGGGGGAACAGATACGCAGTATTTT. The variable domain in full, with the rest retrieved from reference TRBV5-1 and TRBJ2-3, is KAGVTQTPRYLIKTRGQQVTLSCSPISGHRSVSWYQQTPGQGLQFLFEYFSETQRNKGNFPGRFSGRQFSNSRSEMNVSTLELGDSALYLCASSIRTSGGTDTQYFGPGTRLTVL.

The chain links TRBV4-1 to TRBJ1-5; D remains unclear. This CDR3 has 17 residues. Trimming removed 1 base at V and 1 base at J, with 14 bases between. CDR1 and CDR2 (germline): MGHRA, YSYEKL. CDR3 loop: CASSQVDMGLSNQPQHF. The CDR3, as DNA: TGCGCCAGCAGCCAAGTCGATATGGGGTTGAGCAATCAGCCCCAGCATTTT.

The V call is TRBV19, the J call TRBJ2-3; possible D gene TRBD2, 6 bases. V lost 3 bases, J lost 4 bases, and 14 bases lay in between. The CDR3 consists of 15 residues. Germline V gene sequence: CDR1 LNHDA, CDR2 SQIVND (reference sequence). The CDR3 DNA follows: TGTGCCAGTAGTATTTCTGGCGGGGAGGCAGATACGCAGTATTTT. Encoded protein: CASSISGGEADTQYF.

The J gene is TRBJ2-4, the V gene TRBV7-2; D may be TRBD1 (6 bases). V was trimmed by 5 bases and J by 1 base, leaving 12 bases between them. Germline CDR1 SGHTA, CDR2 FQGNSA. The CDR3 is made up of 15 amino acids. CDR3 residues: CASSAWTAAKNIQYF. Written as DNA, the CDR3 is TGTGCCAGCAGCGCCTGGACAGCGGCCAAAAACATTCAGTACTTC.

The DNA for the CDR3 is TGTGCCAGCAGTGAAGACCCAAGGGCACCGAATGGCTACACCTTC. Encoded protein: CASSEDPRAPNGYTF. V and J are TRBV2 and TRBJ1-2; unclear D gene. The CDR3 sequence is 15 residues long. Per germline, CDR1 SNHLY and CDR2 FYNNEI. Trimming removed 1 base from V and 6 bases from J, with 15 bases in between.

The chain uses TRBV4-1 and TRBJ1-2; TRBD1 might be the D (5 bases). Trimming left V 0 bases short and J 5 bases short, with 10 bases between. The CDR3 loop spans 14 amino acids. Per germline, CDR1 MGHRA and CDR2 YSYEKL. In DNA, the CDR3 is TGCGCCAGCAGCCAAGATCAGGGAACTTATGGCTACACCTTC. Amino acids: CASSQDQGTYGYTF.